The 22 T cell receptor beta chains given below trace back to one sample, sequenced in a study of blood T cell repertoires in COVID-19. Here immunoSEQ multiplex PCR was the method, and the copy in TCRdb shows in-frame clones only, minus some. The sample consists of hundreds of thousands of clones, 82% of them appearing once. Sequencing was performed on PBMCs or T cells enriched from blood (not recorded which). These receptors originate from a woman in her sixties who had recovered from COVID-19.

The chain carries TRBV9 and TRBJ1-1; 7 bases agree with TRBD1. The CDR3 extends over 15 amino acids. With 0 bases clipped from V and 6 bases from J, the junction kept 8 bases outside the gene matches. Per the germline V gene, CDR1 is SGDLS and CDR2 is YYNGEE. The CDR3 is CASSVEWTGSSEAFF. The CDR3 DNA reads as TGTGCCAGCAGCGTAGAATGGACAGGTTCTTCTGAAGCTTTCTTT.

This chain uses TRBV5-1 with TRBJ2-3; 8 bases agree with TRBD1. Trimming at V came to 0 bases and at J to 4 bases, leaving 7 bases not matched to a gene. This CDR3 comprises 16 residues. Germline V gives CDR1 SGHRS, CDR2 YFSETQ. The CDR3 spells CASSLGAGGLADTQYF. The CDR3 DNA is TGCGCCAGCAGCTTGGGGGCAGGGGGCCTGGCAGATACGCAGTATTTT.

The CDR3: CASTPPGTGAFYEQYF. In DNA, the CDR3 is TGTGCCAGCACCCCCCCAGGGACAGGGGCCTTCTACGAGCAGTACTTC. The rearrangement joins TRBV28 to TRBJ2-7; TRBD1 agrees at 10 bases. The germline gives CDR1 MDHEN, CDR2 SYDVKM. V dropped 7 bases and J dropped 3; count of bases not matched to a gene: 12. The CDR3 is 16 residues long.

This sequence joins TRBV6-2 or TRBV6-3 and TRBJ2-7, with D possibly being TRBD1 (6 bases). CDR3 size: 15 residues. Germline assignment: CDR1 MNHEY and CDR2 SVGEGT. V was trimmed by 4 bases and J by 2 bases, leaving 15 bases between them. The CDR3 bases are TGTGCCAGCAGTTCCCCCACAGGGTCCACCTACGAGCAGTACTTC. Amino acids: CASSSPTGSTYEQYF.

CDR3 nucleotides: TGTGCCAGTAGTGTACAGGGTTGGGACTATGGCTACACCTTC. It translates to CASSVQGWDYGYTF. This chain links TRBV19 with TRBJ1-2; the D gene is possibly TRBD1 (6 bases). This CDR3 has 14 residues. Germline V gives CDR1 LNHDA, CDR2 SQIVND (reference sequence). Trimming pared 5 bases from V and 3 bases from J, leaving 13 bases between.

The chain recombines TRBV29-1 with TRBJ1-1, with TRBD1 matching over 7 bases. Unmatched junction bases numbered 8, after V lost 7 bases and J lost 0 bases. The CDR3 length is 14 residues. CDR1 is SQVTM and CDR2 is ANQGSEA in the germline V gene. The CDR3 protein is CSAKTGTVNTEAFF. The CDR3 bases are TGCAGCGCCAAGACTGGGACAGTGAACACTGAAGCTTTCTTT.

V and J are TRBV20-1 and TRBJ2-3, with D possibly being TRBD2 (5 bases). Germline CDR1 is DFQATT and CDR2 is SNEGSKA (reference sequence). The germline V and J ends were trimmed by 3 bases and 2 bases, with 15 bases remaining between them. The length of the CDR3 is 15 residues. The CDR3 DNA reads TGCAGTGCTAGTCTTCCAGCGGATTACACAGATACGCAGTATTTT. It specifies CSASLPADYTDTQYF.

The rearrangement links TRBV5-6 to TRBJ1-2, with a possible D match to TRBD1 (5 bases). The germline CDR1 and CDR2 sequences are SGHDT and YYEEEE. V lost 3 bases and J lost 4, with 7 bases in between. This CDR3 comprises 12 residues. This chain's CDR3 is CASSSGFYGYTF. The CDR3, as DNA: TGTGCCAGCAGCTCAGGGTTCTATGGCTACACCTTC.

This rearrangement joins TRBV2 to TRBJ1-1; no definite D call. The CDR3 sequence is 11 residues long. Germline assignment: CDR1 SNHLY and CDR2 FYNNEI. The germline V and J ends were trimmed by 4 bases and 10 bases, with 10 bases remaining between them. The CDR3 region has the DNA TGTGCCAGCAGTGTGGAGCGTGTAGCTTTCTTT. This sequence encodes CASSVERVAFF.

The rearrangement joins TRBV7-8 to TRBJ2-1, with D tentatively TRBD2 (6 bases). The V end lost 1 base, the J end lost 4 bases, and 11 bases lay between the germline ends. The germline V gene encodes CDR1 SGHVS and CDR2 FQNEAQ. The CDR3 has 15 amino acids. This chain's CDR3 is CASSLERGLYNEQFF. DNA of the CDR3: TGTGCCAGCAGCTTAGAAAGGGGACTTTACAATGAGCAGTTCTTC.

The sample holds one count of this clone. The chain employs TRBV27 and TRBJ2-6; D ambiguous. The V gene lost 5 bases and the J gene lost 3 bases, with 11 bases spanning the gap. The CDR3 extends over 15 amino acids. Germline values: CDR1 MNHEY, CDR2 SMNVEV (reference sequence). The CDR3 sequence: CASSPWLDGANVLTF. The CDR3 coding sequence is TGTGCCAGCAGTCCCTGGTTAGATGGGGCCAACGTCCTGACTTTC.

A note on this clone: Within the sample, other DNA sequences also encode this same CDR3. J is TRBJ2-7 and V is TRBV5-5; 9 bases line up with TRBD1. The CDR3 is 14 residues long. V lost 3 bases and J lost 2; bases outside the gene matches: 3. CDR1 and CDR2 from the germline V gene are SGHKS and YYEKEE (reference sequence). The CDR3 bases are TGTGCCAGCAGCTCTGGGACAGGGCCCTACGAGCAGTACTTC. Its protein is CASSSGTGPYEQYF.

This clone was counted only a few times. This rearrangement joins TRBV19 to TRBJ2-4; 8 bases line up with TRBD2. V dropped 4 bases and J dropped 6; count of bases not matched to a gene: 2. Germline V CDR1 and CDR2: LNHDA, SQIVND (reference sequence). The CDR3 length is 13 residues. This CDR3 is CASSTGLGNIQYF. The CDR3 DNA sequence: TGTGCCAGTAGTACGGGACTAGGAAACATTCAGTACTTC.

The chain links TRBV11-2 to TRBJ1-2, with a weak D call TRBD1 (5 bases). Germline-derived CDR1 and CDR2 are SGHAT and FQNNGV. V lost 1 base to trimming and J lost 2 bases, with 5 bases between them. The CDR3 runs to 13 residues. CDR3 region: CASSLGTNYGYTF. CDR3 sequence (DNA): TGTGCCAGCAGCTTAGGGACAAACTATGGCTACACCTTC. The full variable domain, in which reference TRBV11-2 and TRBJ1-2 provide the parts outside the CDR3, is EAGVAQSPRYKIIEKRQSVAFWCNPISGHATLYWYQQILGQGPKLLIQFQNNGVVDDSQLPKDRFSAERLKGVDSTLKIQPAKLEDSAVYLCASSLGTNYGYTFGSGTRLTVV.

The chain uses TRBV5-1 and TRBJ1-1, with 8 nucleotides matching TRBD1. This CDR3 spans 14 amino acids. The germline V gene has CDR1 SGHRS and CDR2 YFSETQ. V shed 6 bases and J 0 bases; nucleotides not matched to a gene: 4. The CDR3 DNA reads TGCGCCAGCACCCGGGACAGGATGAACACTGAAGCTTTCTTT. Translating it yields CASTRDRMNTEAFF.

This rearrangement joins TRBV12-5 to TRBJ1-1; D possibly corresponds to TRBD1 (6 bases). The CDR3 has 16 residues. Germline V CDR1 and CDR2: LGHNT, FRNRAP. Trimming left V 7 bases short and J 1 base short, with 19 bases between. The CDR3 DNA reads TGTGCTAGTGCTATCGGGGGGGGGACACCGAACACTGAAGCTTTCTTT. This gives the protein CASAIGGGTPNTEAFF.

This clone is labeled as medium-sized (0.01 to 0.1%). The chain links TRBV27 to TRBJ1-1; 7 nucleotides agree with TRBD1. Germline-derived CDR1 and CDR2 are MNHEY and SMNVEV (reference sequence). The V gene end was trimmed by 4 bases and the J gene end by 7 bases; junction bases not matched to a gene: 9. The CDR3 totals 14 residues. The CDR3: CASSSLATGSEAFF. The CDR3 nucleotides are TGTGCCAGCAGTTCGTTAGCGACAGGGAGTGAAGCTTTCTTT.

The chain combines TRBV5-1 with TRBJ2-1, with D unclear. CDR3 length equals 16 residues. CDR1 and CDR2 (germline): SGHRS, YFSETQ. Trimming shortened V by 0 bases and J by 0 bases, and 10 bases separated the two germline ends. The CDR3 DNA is TGCGCCAGCAGCTTGGATGGCGGCAACTCCTACAATGAGCAGTTCTTC. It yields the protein CASSLDGGNSYNEQFF.

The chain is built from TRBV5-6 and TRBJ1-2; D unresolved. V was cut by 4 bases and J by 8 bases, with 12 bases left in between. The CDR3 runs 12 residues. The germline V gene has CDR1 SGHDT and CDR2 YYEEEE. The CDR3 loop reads CASSRPGRGYTF. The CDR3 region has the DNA TGTGCCAGCAGCCGGCCGGGGAGAGGCTACACCTTC.

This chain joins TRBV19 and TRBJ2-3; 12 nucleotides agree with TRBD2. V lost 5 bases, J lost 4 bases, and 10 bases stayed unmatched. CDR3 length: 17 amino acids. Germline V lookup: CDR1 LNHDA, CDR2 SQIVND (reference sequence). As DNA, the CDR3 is TGTGCCAGTAGTCCCCCAGGACTAGCGGGATGGTCAGATACGCAGTATTTT. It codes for CASSPPGLAGWSDTQYF.

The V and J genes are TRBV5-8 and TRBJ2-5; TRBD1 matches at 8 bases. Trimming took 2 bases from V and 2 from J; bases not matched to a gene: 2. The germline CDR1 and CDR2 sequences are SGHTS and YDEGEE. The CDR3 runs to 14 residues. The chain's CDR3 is CASSFGQGQETQYF. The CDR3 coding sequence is TGTGCCAGCAGCTTCGGACAGGGACAAGAGACCCAGTACTTC.

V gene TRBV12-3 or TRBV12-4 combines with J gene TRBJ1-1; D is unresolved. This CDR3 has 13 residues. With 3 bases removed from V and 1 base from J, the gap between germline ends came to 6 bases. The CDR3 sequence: CASSLRANTEAFF. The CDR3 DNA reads TGTGCCAGCAGTTTGCGAGCGAACACTGAAGCTTTCTTT.